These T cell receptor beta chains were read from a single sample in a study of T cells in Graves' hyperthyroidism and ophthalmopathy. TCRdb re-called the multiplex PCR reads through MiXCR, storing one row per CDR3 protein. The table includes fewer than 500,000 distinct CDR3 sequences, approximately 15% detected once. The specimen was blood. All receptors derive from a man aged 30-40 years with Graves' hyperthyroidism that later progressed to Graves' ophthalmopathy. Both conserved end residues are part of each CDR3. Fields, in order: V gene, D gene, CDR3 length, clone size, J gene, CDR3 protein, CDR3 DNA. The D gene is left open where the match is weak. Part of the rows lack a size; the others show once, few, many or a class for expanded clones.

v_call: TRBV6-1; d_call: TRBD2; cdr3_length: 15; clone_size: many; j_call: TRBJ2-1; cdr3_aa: CASSRGGASYNEQFF; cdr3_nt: TGTGCCAGCAGCCGCGGGGGGGCCAGCTACAATGAGCAGTTCTTC
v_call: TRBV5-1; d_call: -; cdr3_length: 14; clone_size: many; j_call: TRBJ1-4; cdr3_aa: CASSLDPGGEKLFF; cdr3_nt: TGCGCCAGCAGCTTGGATCCTGGGGGTGAAAAACTGTTTTTT
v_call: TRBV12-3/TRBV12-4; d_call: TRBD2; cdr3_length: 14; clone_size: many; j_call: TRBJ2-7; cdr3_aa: CASSFAGTSDEQYF; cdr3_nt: TGTGCCAGCAGTTTCGCCGGGACTAGCGACGAGCAGTACTTC
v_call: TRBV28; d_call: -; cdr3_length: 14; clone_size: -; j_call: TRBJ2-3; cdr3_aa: CASSEGDHTDTQYF; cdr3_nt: TGTGCCAGCAGTGAGGGGGACCACACAGATACGCAGTATTTT
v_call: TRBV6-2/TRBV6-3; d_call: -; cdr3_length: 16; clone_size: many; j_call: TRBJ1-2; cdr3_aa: CASSYSPGARDYGYTF; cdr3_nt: TGTGCCAGCAGTTATTCTCCGGGGGCTCGGGACTATGGCTACACCTTC
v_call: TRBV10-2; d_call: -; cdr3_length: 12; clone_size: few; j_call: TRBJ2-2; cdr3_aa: CAISPRPGELFF; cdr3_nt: TGCGCCATCTCCCCGAGGCCCGGGGAGCTGTTTTTT
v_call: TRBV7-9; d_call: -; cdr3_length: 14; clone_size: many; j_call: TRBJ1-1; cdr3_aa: CASSPMTVNTEAFF; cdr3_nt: TGTGCCAGCAGCCCGATGACAGTGAACACTGAAGCTTTCTTT
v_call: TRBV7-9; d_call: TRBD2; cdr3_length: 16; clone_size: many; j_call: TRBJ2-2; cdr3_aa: CASSTPASGNTGELFF; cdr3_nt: TGTGCCAGCAGCACTCCGGCTAGCGGAAACACCGGGGAGCTGTTTTTT
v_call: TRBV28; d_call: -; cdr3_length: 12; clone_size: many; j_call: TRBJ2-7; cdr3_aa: CASRKVPYEQYF; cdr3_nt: TGTGCCAGCAGGAAGGTTCCCTACGAGCAGTACTTC
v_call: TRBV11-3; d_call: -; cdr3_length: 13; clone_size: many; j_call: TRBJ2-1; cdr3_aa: CASSLFSYNEQFF; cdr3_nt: TGTGCCAGCAGCTTATTTTCTTACAATGAGCAGTTCTTC
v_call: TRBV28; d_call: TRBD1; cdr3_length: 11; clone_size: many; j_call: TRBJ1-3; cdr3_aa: CASSLDRRKYF; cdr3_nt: TGTGCCAGCAGCCTGGACAGGAGGAAATATTTT
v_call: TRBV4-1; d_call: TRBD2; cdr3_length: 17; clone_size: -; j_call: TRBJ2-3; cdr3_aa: CASSQEVAGGITDTQYF; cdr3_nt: TGCGCCAGCAGCCAAGAGGTAGCGGGGGGGATCACAGATACGCAGTATTTT
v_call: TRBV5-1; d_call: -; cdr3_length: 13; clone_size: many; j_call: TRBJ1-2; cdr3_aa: CASSLTESYGYTF; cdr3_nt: TGCGCCAGCAGCTTGACAGAATCCTATGGCTACACCTTC
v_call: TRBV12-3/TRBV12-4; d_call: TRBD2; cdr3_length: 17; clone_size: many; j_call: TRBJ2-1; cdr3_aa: CASSGLAGGHEIDEQFF; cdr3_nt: TGTGCCAGCAGTGGACTAGCGGGGGGGCACGAAATTGATGAGCAGTTCTTC
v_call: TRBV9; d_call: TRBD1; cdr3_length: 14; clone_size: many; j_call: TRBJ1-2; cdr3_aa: CASSVDWTGGGYTF; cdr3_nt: TGTGCCAGCAGCGTCGACTGGACAGGGGGAGGCTACACCTTC
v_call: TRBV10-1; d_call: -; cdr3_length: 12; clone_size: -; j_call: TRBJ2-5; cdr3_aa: CASSASGETQYF; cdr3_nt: TGCGCCAGCAGTGCATCGGGGGAGACCCAGTACTTC
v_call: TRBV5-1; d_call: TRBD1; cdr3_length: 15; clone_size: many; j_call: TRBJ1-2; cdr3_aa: CASSLDGTGGRGYTF; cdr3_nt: TGCGCCAGCAGCTTGGACGGGACAGGGGGACGTGGCTACACCTTC
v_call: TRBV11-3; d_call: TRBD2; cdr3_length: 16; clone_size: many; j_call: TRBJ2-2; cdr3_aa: CASSSRWVAGTGELFF; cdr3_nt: TGTGCCAGCAGCTCCCGTTGGGTAGCGGGGACCGGGGAGCTGTTTTTT
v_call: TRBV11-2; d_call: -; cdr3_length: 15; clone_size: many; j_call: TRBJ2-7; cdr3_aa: CASSRSGPKNYEQYF; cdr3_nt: TGTGCCAGCAGCCGCAGTGGACCGAAGAATTACGAGCAGTACTTC
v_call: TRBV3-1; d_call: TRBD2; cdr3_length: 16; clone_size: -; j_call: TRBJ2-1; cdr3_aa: CASGGTSGGHYNEQFF; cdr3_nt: TGTGCCAGCGGGGGGACTAGCGGGGGGCACTACAATGAGCAGTTCTTC
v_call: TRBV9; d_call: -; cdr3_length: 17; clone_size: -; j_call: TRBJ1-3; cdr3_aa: CASSVFGRSSSGNTIYF; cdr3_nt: TGTGCCAGCAGCGTCTTCGGGAGGTCGAGCTCTGGAAACACCATATATTTT
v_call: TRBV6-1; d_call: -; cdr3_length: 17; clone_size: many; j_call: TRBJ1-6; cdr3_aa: CASSSRLIRSYNSPLHF; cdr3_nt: TGTGCCAGCAGTAGTCGGCTGATAAGGTCCTATAATTCACCCCTCCACTTT
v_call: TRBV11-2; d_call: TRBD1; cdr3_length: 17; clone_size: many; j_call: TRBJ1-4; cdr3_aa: CASSPLPGQGSNEKLFF; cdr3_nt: TGTGCCAGCAGCCCCCTCCCGGGACAGGGCTCTAATGAAAAACTGTTTTTT
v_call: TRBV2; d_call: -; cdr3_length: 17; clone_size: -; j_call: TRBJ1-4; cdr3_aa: CASSSSGQTGTNEKLFF; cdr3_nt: TGTGCCAGCTCCAGTTCTGGGCAGACCGGAACTAATGAAAAACTGTTTTTT
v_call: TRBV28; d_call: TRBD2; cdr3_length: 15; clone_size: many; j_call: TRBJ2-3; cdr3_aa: CASSPSAGGRDTQYF; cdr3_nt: TGTGCCAGCAGTCCCTCAGCGGGGGGGCGGGATACGCAGTATTTT
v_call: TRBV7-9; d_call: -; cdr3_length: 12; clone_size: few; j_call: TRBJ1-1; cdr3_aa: CASQSGSTEAFF; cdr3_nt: TGTGCCAGCCAGTCTGGGTCCACTGAAGCTTTCTTT
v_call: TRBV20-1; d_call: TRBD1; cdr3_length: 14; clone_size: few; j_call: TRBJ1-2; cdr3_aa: CSARLWDRDYGYTF; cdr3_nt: TGCAGTGCTAGATTATGGGACAGGGACTATGGCTACACCTTC
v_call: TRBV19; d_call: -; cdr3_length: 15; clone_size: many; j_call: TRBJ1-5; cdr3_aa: CASRQNRISNQPQHF; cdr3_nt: TGTGCCAGCCGACAGAACCGTATTAGCAATCAGCCCCAGCATTTT
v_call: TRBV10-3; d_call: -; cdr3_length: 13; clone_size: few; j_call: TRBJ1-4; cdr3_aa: CAISGGQEEKLFF; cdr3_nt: TGTGCCATCAGTGGGGGGCAGGAGGAAAAACTGTTTTTT
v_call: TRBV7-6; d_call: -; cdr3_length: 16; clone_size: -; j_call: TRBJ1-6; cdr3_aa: CASSLSGPGANSPLHF; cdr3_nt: TGTGCCAGCAGCTTATCAGGCCCGGGGGCAAATTCACCCCTCCACTTT
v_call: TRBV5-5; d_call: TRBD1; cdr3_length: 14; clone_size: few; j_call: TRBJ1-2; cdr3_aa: CASRLTGGWTGYTF; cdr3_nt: TGTGCCAGCAGATTGACAGGGGGCTGGACTGGCTACACCTTC
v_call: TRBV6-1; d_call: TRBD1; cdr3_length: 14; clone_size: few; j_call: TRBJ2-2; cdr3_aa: CATKRDRGQGELFF; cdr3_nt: TGTGCCACAAAACGCGACAGGGGGCAAGGGGAGCTGTTTTTT
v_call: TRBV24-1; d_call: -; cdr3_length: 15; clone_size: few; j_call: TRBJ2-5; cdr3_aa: CATSDFPGESETQYF; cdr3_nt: TGTGCCACCAGTGATTTCCCAGGGGAGTCGGAGACCCAGTACTTC
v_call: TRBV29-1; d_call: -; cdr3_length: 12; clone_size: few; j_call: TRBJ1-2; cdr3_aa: CSVHTALYGYTF; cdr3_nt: TGCAGCGTTCATACAGCCCTGTATGGCTACACCTTC
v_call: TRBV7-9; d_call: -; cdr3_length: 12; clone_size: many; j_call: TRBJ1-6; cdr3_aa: CASSLEGFTLHF; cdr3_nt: TGTGCCAGCAGCTTAGAGGGGTTCACCCTCCACTTT
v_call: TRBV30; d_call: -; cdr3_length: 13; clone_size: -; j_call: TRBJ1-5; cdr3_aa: CAWKDTSNQPQHF; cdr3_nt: TGTGCCTGGAAGGACACTAGCAATCAGCCCCAGCATTTT
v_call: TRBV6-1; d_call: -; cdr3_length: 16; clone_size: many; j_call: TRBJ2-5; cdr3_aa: CASSEGSKGRGETQYF; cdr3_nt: TGTGCCAGCAGTGAAGGGTCGAAGGGGCGCGGGGAGACCCAGTACTTC
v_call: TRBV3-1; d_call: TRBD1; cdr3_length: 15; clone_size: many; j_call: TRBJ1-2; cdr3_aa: CASSPRGTANYGYTF; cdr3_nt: TGTGCCAGCAGCCCGAGGGGGACAGCCAACTATGGCTACACCTTC
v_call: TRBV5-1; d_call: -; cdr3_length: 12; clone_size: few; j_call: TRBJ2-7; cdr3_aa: CASSPGTTEQYF; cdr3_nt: TGCGCCAGCAGCCCCGGGACAACTGAGCAGTACTTC
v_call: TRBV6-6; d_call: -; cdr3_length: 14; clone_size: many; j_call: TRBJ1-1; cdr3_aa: CASSYRPQNTEAFF; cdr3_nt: TGTGCCAGCAGTTACCGACCCCAGAACACTGAAGCTTTCTTT
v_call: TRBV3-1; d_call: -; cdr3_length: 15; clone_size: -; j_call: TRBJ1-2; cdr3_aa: CASSQGRKTNYGYTF; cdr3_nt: TGTGCCAGCAGCCAAGGGCGGAAAACTAACTATGGCTACACCTTC
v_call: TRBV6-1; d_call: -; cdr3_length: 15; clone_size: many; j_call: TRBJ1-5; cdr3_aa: CASSYEAGPNQPQHF; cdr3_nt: TGTGCCAGCAGTTACGAGGCAGGGCCAAATCAGCCCCAGCATTTT
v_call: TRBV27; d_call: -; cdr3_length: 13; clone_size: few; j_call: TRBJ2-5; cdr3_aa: CASRPSTRETQYF; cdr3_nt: TGTGCCAGCCGGCCCAGCACGAGGGAGACCCAGTACTTC